The 25 T cell receptor beta chains below come from one sample, sequenced in a study of tumor and adjacent non-tumor tissue in lung cancer (dated by TCRdb to the late 2010s). Bulk unsorted tissue served as the source for RNA extraction, and RNA quality was assessed using a NanoDrop ND-1000 and an Agilent 2100. Preparation of the library involved multiplex PCR. The reads were generated on an Illumina HiSeq 2500. Following protocols modified from ARM-PCR, the researchers constructed TCRbeta libraries through three rounds of nested PCR with primers (Table S4). TCRdb reran the public reads through fastp at Q25 and MiXCR, keeping productive beta chains. CDR3 protein duplicates are merged, each entry listing the most common genes and DNA. The table for this sample lists about 80,000 distinct CDR3 sequences; 80% to 85% of them were counted only once. Roughly 15% of the sample lies in the top ten. Sequences were obtained from lung tumor tissue. All receptors derive from a woman aged 50 to 60 with non-small cell lung cancer.

Of note for this clonotype: The junction does not match germline at one end; this may be a read error. The J gene is TRBJ2-7, the V gene TRBV6-6; D gene unclear. The germline gives CDR1 MNHNY, CDR2 SVGAGI (reference sequence). This CDR3 has 13 residues. CDR3 in DNA: TGTGCCAGCAATTACCCGCCTTGGAACGAGCAGTACTTC. It specifies CASNYPPWNEQYF.

This clonotype is termed medium-sized. This chain's CDR3 is CASSFESLAKNIQYF. The CDR3 DNA reads TGTGCCAGCAGTTTTGAATCCCTAGCCAAAAACATTCAGTACTTC. The chain carries TRBV28 and TRBJ2-4; D remains ambiguous. This CDR3 is 15 amino acids long. The germline V gene has CDR1 MDHEN and CDR2 SYDVKM. The V end was cut by 3 bases, the J end by 0 bases, with 9 bases between.

This chain connects TRBV12-3 or TRBV12-4 to TRBJ1-6; tentative D call: TRBD1 (5 bases). CDR3 length equals 13 residues. DNA of the CDR3: TGTACCATCACATCGGGACCTAATTCACCCCTCCACTTT. Translated, it gives CTITSGPNSPLHF.

Concerning this clonotype itself: The junction does not match germline at one end; this may be a read error. This chain joins TRBV6-1 and TRBJ1-1, with 8 nucleotides matching TRBD1. The CDR3 extends over 13 amino acids. Germline lookup yields CDR1 MNHNS and CDR2 SASEGT. CDR3 DNA: TGTGCCAGCAGGGACAGGGATCGCGCTGAGGCTTTCTTT. It translates to CASRDRDRAEAFF.

The chain joins TRBV20-1 to TRBJ2-7, with D possibly being TRBD1 or TRBD2 (6 bases each). Germline CDR1 reads DFQATT; CDR2 reads SNEGSKA (reference sequence). Trimming pared 4 bases from V and 11 bases from J, leaving 27 bases between. This CDR3 region has 15 residues. In nucleotides, the CDR3 is TGCAGTGCTAAAGATGACAGGTCCCCCGGCGGGGAGAAGTACTTC. It is translated as CSAKDDRSPGGEKYF.

J is TRBJ1-5 and V is TRBV20-1; 8 nucleotides line up with TRBD1. This CDR3 has 20 amino acids. Unmatched junction bases numbered 18, after V lost 2 bases and J lost 0 bases. Germline lookup yields CDR1 DFQATT and CDR2 SNEGSKA (reference sequence). The CDR3 DNA reads as TGCAGTGCTAGACAACAAGGACGGACAGGGAATTCAGTTAGCAATCAGCCCCAGCATTTT. Translation: CSARQQGRTGNSVSNQPQHF.

This clonotype was seen just once. The junction shows a germline mismatch at one end, possibly a read error. This chain links TRBV29-1 with TRBJ2-1, with D tentatively TRBD2 (5 bases). The V gene's germline CDR1 is SQVTM and CDR2 ANQGSEA. The CDR3 runs 13 residues. The chain's CDR3 is CSLDRGRRNEQFF. CDR3 nucleotides: TGCAGCCTTGATAGAGGGCGTAGGAATGAGCAGTTCTTC.

The rearrangement links TRBV12-1 to TRBJ2-1; the DNA was not compared with TRBD1, the D call given in the table. TRBV12-1 is recorded as a pseudogene. The CDR3 sequence is 16 residues long. DNA of the CDR3: TGTGCCAGCATCACGTACAGGGACCCCGAGTGGGATGAGCAGCTCTTC. Protein: CASITYRDPEWDEQLF.

The CDR3 here is CASSSRAAGQSRNQPQHF. CDR3 in DNA: TGTGCCAGCAGCTCGCGGGCGGCAGGACAAAGTCGCAATCAGCCCCAGCATTTT. The V gene is TRBV6-5, the J gene TRBJ1-5; D possibly corresponds to TRBD1 (5 bases). The CDR3 sequence is 18 residues long. V was clipped by 6 bases and J by 2 bases, with 23 bases between them. Germline CDR1 and CDR2: MNHEY and SVGAGI.

Concerning this clonotype itself: A clone one base away is much larger, so this may be a read error. The chain uses TRBV7-9 and TRBJ2-2; a weak D match, TRBD2 (6 bases). CDR1 and CDR2 (germline): SEHNR, FQNEAQ (reference sequence). The CDR3 contains 11 residues. The CDR3 loop reads CASSILRELVF. DNA for the CDR3: TGTGCCAGCAGCATACTCCGGGAGCTGGTTTTT. Combining the CDR3 with reference TRBV7-9 and TRBJ2-2 gives the whole variable domain DTGVSQNPRHKITKRGQNVTFRCDPISEHNRLYWYRQTLGQGPEFLTYFQNEAQLEKSRLLSDRFSAERPKGSFSTLEIQRTEQGDSAMYLCASSILRELVFGEGSRLTVL.

Of note for this clonotype: Mismatch with germline at one junction end may stem from a read error. V usage is TRBV6-1 and J usage is TRBJ2-2; D perhaps matches TRBD2 (5 bases). Germline lookup yields CDR1 MNHNS and CDR2 SASEGT. The CDR3 has 15 amino acids. The CDR3 coding sequence is TGTGCCAGCGATCCGTTGGCTGATAAGACCGGGGAGCTGCTTTTT. Translating it yields CASDPLADKTGELLF.

About this clonotype itself: At one end, the junction sequence differs from germline, possibly due to a read error. This chain uses TRBV7-2 with TRBJ2-1; the match to TRBD2 covers 9 bases. The CDR3 has 17 amino acids. CDR1 and CDR2 from the germline V gene are SGHTA and FQGNSA. The CDR3 reads CASSLEGSGRGYNEQIF. The DNA for the CDR3 is TGTGCCAGCAGCTTAGAGGGTAGCGGGAGAGGGTACAATGAGCAGATCTTC.

With respect to this clonotype: The CDR3 does not close with the conserved phenylalanine or tryptophan, likely indicating a read error. The chain has TRBV10-3 and TRBJ2-7, with 9 bases aligning to TRBD1. The CDR3 totals 14 residues. Germline CDR1 is ENHRY and CDR2 is SYGVKD. CDR3 DNA sequence: TGTGCAATCAGATCCGGGACAGGGACTACGGAGCAGTACTAC. Translated: CAIRSGTGTTEQYY.

For this clonotype: Germline is not matched at one junction end, which may reflect a read error. This rearrangement joins TRBV29-1 to TRBJ2-5; TRBD2 agrees at 7 bases. Germline CDR1 and CDR2: SQVTM and ANQGSEA. The CDR3 has 14 amino acids. CDR3 sequence: CSIKLHLSRETQYF. CDR3 DNA sequence: TGCAGCATCAAATTACACCTATCGCGGGAGACCCAATACTTC.

As to this clonotype: One junction end does not reproduce the germline sequence, and a read error may be involved. The chain joins TRBV6-6 to TRBJ2-1; D not certain. This CDR3 is 11 amino acids long. CDR1 is MNHNY and CDR2 is SVGAGI in the germline V gene (reference sequence). The CDR3, as DNA: TGCGCCAGCAGTTACGTTTATGAGCAGCTCTTC. It specifies CASSYVYEQLF.

The V call is TRBV9, the J call TRBJ2-1, with 9 bases aligning to TRBD2. J gave up 0 bases and V 0 bases, and 7 bases lay outside the gene matches. The CDR3 consists of 18 residues. Germline V gene lookup returns CDR1 SGDLS and CDR2 YYNGEE. The DNA of the CDR3 is TGTGCCAGCAGCGTAGGTTCTAGCGGGATGAGCTCCTACAATGAGCAGTTCTTC. Amino acids: CASSVGSSGMSSYNEQFF. Using reference TRBV9 and TRBJ2-1 for the parts outside the CDR3, the full variable domain is DSGVTQTPKHLITATGQRVTLRCSPRSGDLSVYWYQQSLDQGLQFLIQYYNGEERAKGNILERFSAQQFPDLHSELNLSSLELGDSALYFCASSVGSSGMSSYNEQFFGPGTRLTVL.

Of note for this clonotype: Here the CDR3 omits its conserved ending phenylalanine or tryptophan, so a read error is the likely source. The DNA is left out, because the CDR3 cannot be placed on it with certainty; the CDR3 is given as TCRdb lists it. The J gene is TRBJ2-2, the V gene TRBV6-2 or TRBV6-3; TRBD2, the D gene given by the table, was not confirmed from the DNA. From its first to its last residue, the CDR3 has 17 amino acids. Germline CDR1 MNHEY, CDR2 SVGEGT. CDR3 region: CARSTETSGVNTGELSL.

Concerning this clonotype: This CDR3 fails to terminate in the conserved phenylalanine or tryptophan, so it likely reflects a read error. This chain joins TRBV29-1 and TRBJ2-7; D is possibly TRBD1 or TRBD2 (5 bases each). V was cut by 0 bases and J by 6 bases, with 9 bases left in between. Germline V gene data show CDR1 as SQVTM and CDR2 as ANQGSEA. The CDR3 extends over 12 amino acids. This chain's CDR3 is CSVEDGTIEQYI. CDR3 nucleotide sequence: TGCAGCGTTGAAGATGGGACGATCGAGCAGTACATC.

Of note for this clonotype: At one of its ends the junction is not consistent with the germline gene, which may arise from a read error. The chain joins TRBV6-1 to TRBJ2-1; D unclear. Germline V gives CDR1 MNHNS, CDR2 SASEGT. The CDR3 loop spans 13 amino acids. Here the CDR3 DNA reads TGTGTCAGCAGTGGACGAGAGAGCAATGAGCAGTTCTTC. Translation gives CVSSGRESNEQFF.

V usage is TRBV2 and J usage is TRBJ2-1, with D perhaps matching TRBD1 or TRBD2 (5 bases each). The V gene's germline CDR1 is SNHLY and CDR2 FYNNEI. The CDR3 sequence is 15 residues long. V lost 6 bases and J 2 bases, leaving 14 bases between the germline ends. The CDR3 is CASRGDVLTYNEQFF. Here the CDR3 DNA reads TGTGCCAGCAGAGGGGACGTACTCACCTACAATGAGCAGTTCTTC.

As for this clonotype: Without the conserved terminal phenylalanine or tryptophan, this CDR3 likely stems from a read error. The chain links TRBV6-1 to TRBJ1-5; 7 bases align to TRBD1. Germline CDR1 and CDR2: MNHNS and SASEGT. This CDR3 spans 13 amino acids. The chain's CDR3 is CARRPTGNQHQHS. The CDR3 nucleotides read TGTGCCAGGAGGCCGACAGGGAATCAGCACCAGCATTCT.

About this clonotype itself: One junction end does not reproduce the germline sequence, and a read error may be involved. This chain joins TRBV6-6 and TRBJ2-1; TRBD1 matches at 7 bases. The CDR3 totals 13 residues. Germline CDR1 reads MNHNY; CDR2 reads SVGAGI (reference sequence). The CDR3, as DNA: TGTGCCAGCAGGACAGGGAACGACAATGATCAGTCCTTC. This encodes CASRTGNDNDQSF.

Remarks on this clonotype: An end of the junction differs from the germline gene, which may be a read error. The rearrangement joins TRBV7-8 to TRBJ2-7, with D possibly TRBD1 on 6 matching bases. The germline V gene encodes CDR1 SGHVS and CDR2 FQNEAQ. This CDR3 is 16 amino acids long. CDR3 sequence reads: CASSFGSGTLTYKQYF. The CDR3 region has the DNA TGTGCAAGCAGCTTTGGGTCCGGGACACTTACCTACAAGCAGTACTTC.

The chain combines TRBV29-1 with TRBJ1-1; D remains ambiguous. Germline lookup yields CDR1 SQVTM and CDR2 ANQGSEA. The CDR3 is 13 residues long. DNA of the CDR3: TGCAGTCTTGGTAGCGGACTGAACACTGAAGCTTTCTTT. This gives the protein CSLGSGLNTEAFF.

This clonotype came up a few times. Relative to the germline gene, one junction end is altered; a read error may explain this. The V and J genes are TRBV28 and TRBJ2-7, with D possibly matching TRBD1 (6 bases). Germline assignment: CDR1 MDHEN and CDR2 SYDVKM. The length of the CDR3 is 15 residues. The CDR3 DNA reads as TGTGTCAGCAGTTCGTCCGGACAGTTATCCTACGAGCAGTACTTC. Amino acids: CVSSSSGQLSYEQYF.